This T cell receptor beta chain is from a study of T cell responses to AZD1222 COVID-19 vaccine. Study results and caveats: Within unmutated variant regions lay the reported targets of nearly half of spike-specific TCRs.

Assay: immunoSEQ multiplex PCR; the TCRdb copy retains only in-frame clones and omits some. Altogether 240,000 or so clones are present, approximately 95% being singletons, with the ten largest covering around 0.58%. A remark on this clone: The antigen is not known.

This TCR was recovered from an adult in good health. The sample here was peripheral blood, taken on day 0 of AZD1222 vaccination.

The CDR3: CASSPEANYGYTF. CDR3 DNA: TGTGCCAGCTCACCAGAGGCTAACTATGGCTACACCTTC. The V call is TRBV18, the J call TRBJ1-2, with D hard to call. The germline V gene encodes CDR1 KGHSH and CDR2 LQKENI. The ends were cut back, 2 bases at V and 0 bases at J, with 4 bases in the middle. The CDR3 contains 13 residues.